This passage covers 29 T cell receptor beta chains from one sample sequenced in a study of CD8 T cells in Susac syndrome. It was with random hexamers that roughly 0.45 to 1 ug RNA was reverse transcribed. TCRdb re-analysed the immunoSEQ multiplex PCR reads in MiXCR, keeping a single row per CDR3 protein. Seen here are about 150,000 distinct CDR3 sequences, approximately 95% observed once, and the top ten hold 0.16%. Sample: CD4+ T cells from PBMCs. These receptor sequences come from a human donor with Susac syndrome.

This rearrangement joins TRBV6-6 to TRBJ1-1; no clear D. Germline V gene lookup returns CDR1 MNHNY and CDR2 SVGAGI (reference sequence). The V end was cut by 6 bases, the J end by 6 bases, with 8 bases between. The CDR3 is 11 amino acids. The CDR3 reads CASRSRAEAFF. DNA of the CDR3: TGTGCCAGCAGATCAAGGGCTGAAGCTTTCTTT.

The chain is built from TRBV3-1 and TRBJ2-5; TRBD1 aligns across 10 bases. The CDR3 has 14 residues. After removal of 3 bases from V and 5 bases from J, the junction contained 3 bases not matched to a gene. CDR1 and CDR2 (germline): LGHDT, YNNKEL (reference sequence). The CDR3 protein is CASSHRGQGETQYF. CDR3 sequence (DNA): TGTGCCAGCAGCCACCGGGGACAGGGGGAGACCCAGTACTTC.

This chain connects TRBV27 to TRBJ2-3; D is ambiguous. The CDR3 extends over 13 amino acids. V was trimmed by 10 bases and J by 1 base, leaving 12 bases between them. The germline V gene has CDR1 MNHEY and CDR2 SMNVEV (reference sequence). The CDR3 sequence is CATRSIGTDTQYF. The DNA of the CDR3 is TGTGCCACCCGCTCCATCGGCACAGATACGCAGTATTTT.

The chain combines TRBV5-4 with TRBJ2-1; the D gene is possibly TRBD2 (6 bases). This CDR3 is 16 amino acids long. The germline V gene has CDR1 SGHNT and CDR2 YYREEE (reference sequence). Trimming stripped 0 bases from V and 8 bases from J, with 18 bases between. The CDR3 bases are TGTGCCAGCAGCTTGGCGCGGGGCCAGGTTTGGGATGAGCAGTTCTTC. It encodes CASSLARGQVWDEQFF.

The chain's CDR3 is CASSELAQGGTEAFF. Here the CDR3 DNA reads TGTGCCAGCAGTGAGCTCGCACAGGGGGGGACTGAAGCTTTCTTT. This chain links TRBV2 with TRBJ1-1; 8 bases line up with TRBD1. Germline CDR1 and CDR2: SNHLY and FYNNEI. This CDR3 has 15 amino acids. After removal of 3 bases from V and 5 bases from J, the junction contained 8 bases not matched to a gene.

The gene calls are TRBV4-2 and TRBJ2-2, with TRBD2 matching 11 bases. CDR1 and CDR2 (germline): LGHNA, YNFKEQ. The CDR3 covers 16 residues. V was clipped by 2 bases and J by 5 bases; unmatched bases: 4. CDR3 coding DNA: TGTGCCAGCAGCCAAACTAGCGGGGGCCGTACCGGGGAGCTGTTTTTT. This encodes CASSQTSGGRTGELFF.

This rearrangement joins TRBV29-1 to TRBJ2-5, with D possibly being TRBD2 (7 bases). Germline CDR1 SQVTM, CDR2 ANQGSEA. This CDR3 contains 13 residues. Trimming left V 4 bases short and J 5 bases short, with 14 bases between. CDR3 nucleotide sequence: TGCAGCGTTGCTTGGGGGGGCTTGGAGACCCAGTACTTC. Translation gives CSVAWGGLETQYF.

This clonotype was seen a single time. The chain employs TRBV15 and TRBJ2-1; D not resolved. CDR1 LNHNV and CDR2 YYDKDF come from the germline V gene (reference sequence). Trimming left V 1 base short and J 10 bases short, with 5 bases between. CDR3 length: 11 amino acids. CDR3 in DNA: TGTGCCACCAGCAGAGTGGGGGAGCAGTTCTTC. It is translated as CATSRVGEQFF.

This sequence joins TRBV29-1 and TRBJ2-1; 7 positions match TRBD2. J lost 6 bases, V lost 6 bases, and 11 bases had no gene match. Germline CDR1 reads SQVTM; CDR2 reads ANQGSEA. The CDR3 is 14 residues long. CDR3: CSVPKVIAGNEQFF. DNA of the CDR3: TGCAGCGTCCCGAAAGTAATAGCGGGCAATGAGCAGTTCTTC.

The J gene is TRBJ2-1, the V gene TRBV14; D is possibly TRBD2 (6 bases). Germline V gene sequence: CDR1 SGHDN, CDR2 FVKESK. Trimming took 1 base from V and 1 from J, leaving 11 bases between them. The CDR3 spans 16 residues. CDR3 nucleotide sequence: TGTGCCAGCAGCCAAGGACTAGTGGATTCCTACAATGAGCAGTTCTTC. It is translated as CASSQGLVDSYNEQFF.

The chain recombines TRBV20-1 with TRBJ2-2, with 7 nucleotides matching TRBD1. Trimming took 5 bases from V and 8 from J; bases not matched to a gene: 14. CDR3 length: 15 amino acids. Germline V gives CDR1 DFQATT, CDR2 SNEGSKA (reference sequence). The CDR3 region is CSASRQGIGLGELFF. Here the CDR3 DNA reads TGCAGTGCTTCCCGACAGGGTATAGGGTTGGGGGAGCTGTTTTTT.

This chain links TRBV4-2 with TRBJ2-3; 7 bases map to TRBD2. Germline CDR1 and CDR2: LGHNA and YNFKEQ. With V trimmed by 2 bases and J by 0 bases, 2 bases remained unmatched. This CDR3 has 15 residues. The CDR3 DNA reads TGTGCCAGCAGCCAAAGGCGGGGGAGCACAGATACGCAGTATTTT. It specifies CASSQRRGSTDTQYF.

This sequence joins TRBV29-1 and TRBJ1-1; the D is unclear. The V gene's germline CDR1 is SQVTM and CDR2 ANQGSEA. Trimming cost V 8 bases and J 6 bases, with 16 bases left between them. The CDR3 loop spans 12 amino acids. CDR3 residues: CSPRRVGAEAFF. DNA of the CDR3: TGCAGCCCCCGGCGGGTCGGCGCTGAAGCTTTCTTT.

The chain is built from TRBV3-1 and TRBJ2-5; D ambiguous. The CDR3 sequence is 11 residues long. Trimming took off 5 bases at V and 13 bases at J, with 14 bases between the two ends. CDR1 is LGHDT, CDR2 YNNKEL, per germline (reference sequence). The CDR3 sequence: CASSYDLYRYF. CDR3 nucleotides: TGTGCCAGCAGCTACGACCTGTACCGGTACTTC.

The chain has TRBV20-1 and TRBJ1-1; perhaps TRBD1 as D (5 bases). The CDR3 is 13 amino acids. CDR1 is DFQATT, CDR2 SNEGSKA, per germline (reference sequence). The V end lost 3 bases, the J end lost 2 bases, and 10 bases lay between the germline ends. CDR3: CSASGTPNTEAFF. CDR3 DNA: TGCAGTGCTAGCGGGACGCCCAACACTGAAGCTTTCTTT.

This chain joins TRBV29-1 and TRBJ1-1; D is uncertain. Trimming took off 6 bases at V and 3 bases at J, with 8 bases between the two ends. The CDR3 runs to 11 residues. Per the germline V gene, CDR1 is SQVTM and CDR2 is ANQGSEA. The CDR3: CSVGWDTEAFF. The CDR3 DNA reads TGCAGCGTCGGTTGGGACACTGAAGCTTTCTTT.

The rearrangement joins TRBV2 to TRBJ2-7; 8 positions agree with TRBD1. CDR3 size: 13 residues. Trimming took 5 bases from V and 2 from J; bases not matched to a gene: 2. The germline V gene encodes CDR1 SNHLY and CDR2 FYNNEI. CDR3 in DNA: TGTGCCAGCAGTACAGGGGGGCCCTACGAGCAGTACTTC. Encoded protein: CASSTGGPYEQYF. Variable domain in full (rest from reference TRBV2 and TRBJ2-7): EPEVTQTPSHQVTQMGQEVILRCVPISNHLYFYWYRQILGQKVEFLVSFYNNEISEKSEIFDDQFSVERPDGSNFTLKIRSTKLEDSAMYFCASSTGGPYEQYFGPGTRLTVT.

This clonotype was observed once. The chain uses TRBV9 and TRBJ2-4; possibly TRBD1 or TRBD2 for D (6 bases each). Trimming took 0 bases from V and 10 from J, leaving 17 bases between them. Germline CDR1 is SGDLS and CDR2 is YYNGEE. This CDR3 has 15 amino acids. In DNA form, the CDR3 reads TGTGCCAGCAGCGTAGAACCGGGGGCACCCCGGATTCAGTACTTC. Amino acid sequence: CASSVEPGAPRIQYF. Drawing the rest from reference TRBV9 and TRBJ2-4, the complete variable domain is DSGVTQTPKHLITATGQRVTLRCSPRSGDLSVYWYQQSLDQGLQFLIQYYNGEERAKGNILERFSAQQFPDLHSELNLSSLELGDSALYFCASSVEPGAPRIQYFGAGTRLSVL.

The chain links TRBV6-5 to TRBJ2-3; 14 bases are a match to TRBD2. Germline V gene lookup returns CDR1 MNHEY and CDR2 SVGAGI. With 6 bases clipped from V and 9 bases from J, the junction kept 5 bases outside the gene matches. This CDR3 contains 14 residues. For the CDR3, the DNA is TGTGCCAGCAGCCCGGGACTAGCGGGGGTGACGCAGTATTTT. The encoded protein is CASSPGLAGVTQYF.

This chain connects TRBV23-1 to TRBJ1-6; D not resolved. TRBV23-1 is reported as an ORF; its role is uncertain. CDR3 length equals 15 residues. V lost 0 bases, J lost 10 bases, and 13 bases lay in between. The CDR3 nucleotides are TGCGCCAGCAGTCAATCAGGCCATAGTCTCTCACCCCTCCACTTT. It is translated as CASSQSGHSLSPLHF.

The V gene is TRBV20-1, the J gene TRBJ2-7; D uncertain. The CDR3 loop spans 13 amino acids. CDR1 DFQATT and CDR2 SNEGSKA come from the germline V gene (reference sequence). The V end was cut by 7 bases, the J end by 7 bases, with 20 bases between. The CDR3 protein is CSVGAARTGEQYF. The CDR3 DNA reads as TGCAGTGTTGGCGCGGCACGTACGGGTGAGCAGTACTTC.

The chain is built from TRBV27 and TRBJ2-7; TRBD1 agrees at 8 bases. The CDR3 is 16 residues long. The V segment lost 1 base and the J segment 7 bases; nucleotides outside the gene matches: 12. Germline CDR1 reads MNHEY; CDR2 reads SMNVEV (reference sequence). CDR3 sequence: CASSLWAGQALGEQYF. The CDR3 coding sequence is TGTGCCAGCAGTTTATGGGCGGGACAGGCCTTAGGGGAGCAGTACTTC.

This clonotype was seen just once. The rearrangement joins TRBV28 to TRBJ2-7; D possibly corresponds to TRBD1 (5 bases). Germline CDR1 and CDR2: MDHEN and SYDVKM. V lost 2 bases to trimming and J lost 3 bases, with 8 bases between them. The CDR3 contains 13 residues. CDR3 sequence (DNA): TGTGCCAGCAGTTTAACAGGCATCTACGAGCAGTACTTC. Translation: CASSLTGIYEQYF.

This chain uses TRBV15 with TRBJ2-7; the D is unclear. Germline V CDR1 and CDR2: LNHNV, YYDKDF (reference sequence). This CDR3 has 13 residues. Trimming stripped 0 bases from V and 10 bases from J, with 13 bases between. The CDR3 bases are TGTGCCACCAGCAGAGAATCGGAGTCCAACCAGTACTTC. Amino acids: CATSRESESNQYF.

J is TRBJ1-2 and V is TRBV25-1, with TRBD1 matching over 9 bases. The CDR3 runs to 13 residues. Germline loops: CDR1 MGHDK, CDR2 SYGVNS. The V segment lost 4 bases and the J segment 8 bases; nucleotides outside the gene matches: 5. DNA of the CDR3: TGTGCCAGCAGTGGGGACAGGGAGGTCGGCTACACCTTC. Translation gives CASSGDREVGYTF.

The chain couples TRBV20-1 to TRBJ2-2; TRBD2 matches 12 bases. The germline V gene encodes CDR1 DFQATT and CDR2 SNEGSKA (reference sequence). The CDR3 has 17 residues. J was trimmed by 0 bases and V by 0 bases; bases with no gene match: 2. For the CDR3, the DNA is TGCAGTGCTAGAGATCCTAGCGGGGGGGCGAACACCGGGGAGCTGTTTTTT. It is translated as CSARDPSGGANTGELFF.

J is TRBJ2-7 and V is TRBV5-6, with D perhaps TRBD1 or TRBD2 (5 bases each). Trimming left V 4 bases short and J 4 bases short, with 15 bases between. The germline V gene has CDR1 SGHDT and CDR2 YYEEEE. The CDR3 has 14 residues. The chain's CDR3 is CASSPGTGVYEQYF. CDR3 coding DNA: TGTGCCAGCAGCCCCGGGACCGGAGTGTACGAGCAGTACTTC.

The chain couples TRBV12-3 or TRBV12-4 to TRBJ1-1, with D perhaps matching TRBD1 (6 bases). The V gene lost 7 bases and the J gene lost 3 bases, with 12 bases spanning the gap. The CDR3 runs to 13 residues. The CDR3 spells CASKQGKDTEAFF. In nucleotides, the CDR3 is TGTGCCAGCAAACAGGGTAAAGACACTGAAGCTTTCTTT.

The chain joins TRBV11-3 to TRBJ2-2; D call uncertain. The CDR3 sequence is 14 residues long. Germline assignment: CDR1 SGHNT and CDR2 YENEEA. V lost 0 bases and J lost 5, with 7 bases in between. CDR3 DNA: TGTGCCAGCAGCTTAGATTTACAGACCGGGGAGCTGTTTTTT. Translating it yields CASSLDLQTGELFF.